Given below is one T cell receptor beta chain in context. The sample belongs to a study of blood T cell repertoires in COVID-19. As handled by the study authors: Reference gene primers were amplified, and this amplification served to estimate nucleated cell counts. Only in-frame clones appear in the TCRdb table, and some are missing; sequencing was by immunoSEQ multiplex PCR. V and J calls and clone size are copied from that table; D and trimming were computed from the DNA. The table has 150,000 to 200,000 clones, 87% seen once. J lost 4 bases, V lost 5 bases, and 10 bases had no gene match. The CDR3 runs to 15 residues. Germline CDR1 is KGHSH and CDR2 is LQKENI.

The receptor's source is a woman aged 45-60 years with acute or convalescent COVID-19. Material for sequencing was peripheral blood. The chain is built from TRBV18 and TRBJ2-5, with 7 bases matching TRBD2. The CDR3 DNA reads as TGTGCCAGCTCAGGGGGAGGGAGCGTCCGAGAGACCCAGTACTTC. It yields the protein CASSGGGSVRETQYF.